This T cell receptor (beta chain) is drawn from a study of T-cell memory formation after mild COVID-19. Employing constant-segment primers, 5'RACE generated TCR alpha and TCR beta cDNA libraries bearing sample barcodes and UMIs. TCRdb re-called the 5' RACE reads through MiXCR, storing one row per CDR3 protein. The sample lists 310,000 or so distinct CDR3 sequences, roughly 15% seen once, with about a fifth in the top ten. This clonotype was observed many times. The germline V gene encodes CDR1 SGHRS and CDR2 YFSETQ. This CDR3 is 15 amino acids long. With V trimmed by 0 bases and J by 6 bases, 5 bases remained unmatched.

The origin of this receptor is a man younger than 30 who had mild COVID-19 (a few samples of this study predate the infection). Cell type and time point are not known. The chain employs TRBV5-1 and TRBJ2-3, with 9 nucleotides matching TRBD1. The sample comprised PBMCs or a T cell subset sorted from them (not recorded which). Here the CDR3 reads CASSLEGQGSDTQYF. The CDR3 DNA is TGCGCCAGCAGCTTGGAGGGACAGGGATCCGATACGCAGTATTTT.